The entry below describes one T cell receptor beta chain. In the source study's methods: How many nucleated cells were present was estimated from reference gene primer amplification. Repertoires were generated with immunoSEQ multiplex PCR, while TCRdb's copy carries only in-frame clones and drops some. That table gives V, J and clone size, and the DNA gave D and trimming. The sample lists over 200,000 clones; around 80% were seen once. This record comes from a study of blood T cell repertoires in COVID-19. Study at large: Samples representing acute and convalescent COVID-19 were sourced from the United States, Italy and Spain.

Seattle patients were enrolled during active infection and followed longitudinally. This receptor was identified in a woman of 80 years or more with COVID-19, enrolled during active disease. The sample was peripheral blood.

The CDR3 is CASSRDGNEKLFF. CDR3 nucleotide sequence: TGTGCCAGTAGCCGGGATGGAAATGAAAAACTGTTTTTT. The J gene is TRBJ1-4, the V gene TRBV19, with unresolved D. CDR3 size: 13 residues. The germline CDR1 and CDR2 sequences are LNHDA and SQIVND (reference sequence). Trimming left V 6 bases short and J 5 bases short, with 10 bases between. Complete variable domain (other parts from reference TRBV19 and TRBJ1-4): DGGITQSPKYLFRKEGQNVTLSCEQNLNHDAMYWYRQDPGQGLRLIYYSQIVNDFQKGDIAEGYSVSREKKESFPLTVTSAQKNPTAFYLCASSRDGNEKLFFGSGTQLSVL.